A single T cell receptor (beta chain) is shown here with its context. The trim removed 1 base at V and 8 bases at J, leaving 3 bases unmatched. Germline CDR1 and CDR2: SEHNR and FQNEAQ (reference sequence). The CDR3 covers 14 residues. This specimen belongs to a study of blood T cell repertoires in COVID-19. Only in-frame clones appear in the TCRdb table, and some are missing; sequencing was by immunoSEQ multiplex PCR. The table shows fewer than 350,000 clones, with 85% to 90% occurring only once. The chain uses TRBV7-9 and TRBJ2-1; TRBD1 aligns across 9 bases. Sequencing was carried out using peripheral blood. The receptor's source is a woman aged 25 to 39 with COVID-19, enrolled during active disease. The CDR3 reads CASSLGDRVDEQFF. The CDR3 coding sequence is TGTGCCAGCAGCTTAGGGGACAGGGTCGATGAGCAGTTCTTC.